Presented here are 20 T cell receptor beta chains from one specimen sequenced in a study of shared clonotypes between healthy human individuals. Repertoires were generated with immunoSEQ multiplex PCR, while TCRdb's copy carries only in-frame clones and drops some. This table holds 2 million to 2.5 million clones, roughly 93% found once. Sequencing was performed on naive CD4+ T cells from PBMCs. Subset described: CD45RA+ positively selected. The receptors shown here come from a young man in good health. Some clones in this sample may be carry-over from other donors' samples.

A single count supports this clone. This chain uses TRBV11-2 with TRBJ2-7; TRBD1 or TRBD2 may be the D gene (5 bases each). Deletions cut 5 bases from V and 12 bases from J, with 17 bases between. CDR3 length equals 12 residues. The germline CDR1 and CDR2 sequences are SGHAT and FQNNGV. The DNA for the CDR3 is TGTGCCAGCAGCCTTACGTTGGGGGTCCCGTACTTC. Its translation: CASSLTLGVPYF.

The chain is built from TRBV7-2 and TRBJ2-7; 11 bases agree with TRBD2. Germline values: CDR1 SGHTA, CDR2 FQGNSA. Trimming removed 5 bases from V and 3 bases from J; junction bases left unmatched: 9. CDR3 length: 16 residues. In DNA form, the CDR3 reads TGTGCCAGCAGCCAACCGCCGGGGACTAGCGGCTACGAGCAGTACTTC. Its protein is CASSQPPGTSGYEQYF.

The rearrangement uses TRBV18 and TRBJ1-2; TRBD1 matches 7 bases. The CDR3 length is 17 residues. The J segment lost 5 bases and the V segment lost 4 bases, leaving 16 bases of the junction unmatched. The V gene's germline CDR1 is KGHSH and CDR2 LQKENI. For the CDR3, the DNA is TGTGCCAGCTCACTTCAACGAGAGGGGGCCGGGGTATATGGCTACACCTTC. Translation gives CASSLQREGAGVYGYTF.

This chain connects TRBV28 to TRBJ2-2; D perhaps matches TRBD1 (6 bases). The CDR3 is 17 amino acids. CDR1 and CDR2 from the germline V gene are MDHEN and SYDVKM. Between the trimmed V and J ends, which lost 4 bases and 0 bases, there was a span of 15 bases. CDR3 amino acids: CASSSPHRASNTGELFF. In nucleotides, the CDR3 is TGTGCCAGCAGTTCCCCCCACAGGGCCTCGAACACCGGGGAGCTGTTTTTT.

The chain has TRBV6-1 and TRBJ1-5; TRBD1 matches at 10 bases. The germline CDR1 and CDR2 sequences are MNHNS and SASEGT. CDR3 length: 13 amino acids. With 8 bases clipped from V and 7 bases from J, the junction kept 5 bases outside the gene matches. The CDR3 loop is CASQDRGAQPQHF. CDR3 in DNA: TGTGCCAGCCAGGACAGGGGGGCGCAGCCCCAGCATTTT.

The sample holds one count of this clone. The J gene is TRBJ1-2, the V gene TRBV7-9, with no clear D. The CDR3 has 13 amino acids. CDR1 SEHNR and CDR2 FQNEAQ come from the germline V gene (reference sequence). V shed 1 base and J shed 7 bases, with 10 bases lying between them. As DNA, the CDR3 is TGTGCCAGCAGCTTAGACGGATTTGGTGGCTACACCTTC. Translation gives CASSLDGFGGYTF.

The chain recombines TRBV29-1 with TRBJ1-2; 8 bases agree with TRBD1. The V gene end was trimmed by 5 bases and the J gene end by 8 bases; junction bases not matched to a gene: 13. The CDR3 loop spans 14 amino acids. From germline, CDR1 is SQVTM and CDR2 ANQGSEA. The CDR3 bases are TGCAGCGTTTCGCCCCTGGACAGGGCTAAGGGCTACACCTTC. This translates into CSVSPLDRAKGYTF.

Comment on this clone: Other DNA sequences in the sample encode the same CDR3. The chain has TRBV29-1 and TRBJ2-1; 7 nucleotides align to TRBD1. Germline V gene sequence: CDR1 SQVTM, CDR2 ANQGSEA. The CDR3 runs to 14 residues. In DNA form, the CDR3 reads TGCAGTGTAGGGTCCGGGACAGCCTACAATGAGCAGTTCTTC. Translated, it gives CSVGSGTAYNEQFF.

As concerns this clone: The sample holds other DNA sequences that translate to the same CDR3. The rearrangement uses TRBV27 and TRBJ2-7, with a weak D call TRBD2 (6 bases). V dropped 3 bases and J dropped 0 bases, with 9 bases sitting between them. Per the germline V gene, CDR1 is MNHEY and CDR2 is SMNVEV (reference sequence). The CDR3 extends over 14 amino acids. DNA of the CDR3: TGTGCCAGCAGTTTCGGCGGGGCCTCCTACGAGCAGTACTTC. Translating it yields CASSFGGASYEQYF.

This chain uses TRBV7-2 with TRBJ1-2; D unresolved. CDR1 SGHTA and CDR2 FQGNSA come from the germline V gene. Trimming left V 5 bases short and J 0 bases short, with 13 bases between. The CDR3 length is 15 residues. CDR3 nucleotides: TGTGCCAGCAGCCCCGGGCTCAGCGCTAACTATGGCTACACCTTC. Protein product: CASSPGLSANYGYTF. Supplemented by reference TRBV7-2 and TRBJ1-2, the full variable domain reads GAGVSQSPSNKVTEKGKDVELRCDPISGHTALYWYRQSLGQGLEFLIYFQGNSAPDKSGLPSDRFSAERTGGSVSTLTIQRTQQEDSAVYLCASSPGLSANYGYTFGSGTRLTVV.

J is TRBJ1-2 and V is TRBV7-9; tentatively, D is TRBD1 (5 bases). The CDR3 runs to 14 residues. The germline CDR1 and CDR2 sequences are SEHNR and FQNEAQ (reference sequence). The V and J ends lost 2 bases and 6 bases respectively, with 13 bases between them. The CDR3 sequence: CASSLRGVEDGYTF. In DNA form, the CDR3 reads TGTGCCAGCAGCTTACGAGGGGTGGAGGATGGCTACACCTTC.

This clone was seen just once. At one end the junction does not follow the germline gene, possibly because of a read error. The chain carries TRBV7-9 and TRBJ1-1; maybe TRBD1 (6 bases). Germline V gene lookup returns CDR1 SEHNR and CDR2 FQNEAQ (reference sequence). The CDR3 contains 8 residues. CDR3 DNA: TGTGCCAGCAGCCAAGACAGGTTT. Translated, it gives CASSQDRF.

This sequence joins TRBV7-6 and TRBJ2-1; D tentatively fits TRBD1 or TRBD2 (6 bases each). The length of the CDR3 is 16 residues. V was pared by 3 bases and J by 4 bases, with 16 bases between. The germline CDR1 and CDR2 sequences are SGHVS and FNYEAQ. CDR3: CASSFEAGHNYNEQFF. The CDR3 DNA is TGTGCCAGCAGCTTTGAGGCGGGACATAATTACAATGAGCAGTTCTTC.

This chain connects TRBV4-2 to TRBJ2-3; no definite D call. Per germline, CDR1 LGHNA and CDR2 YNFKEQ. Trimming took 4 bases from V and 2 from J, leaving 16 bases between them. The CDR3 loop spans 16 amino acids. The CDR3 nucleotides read TGTGCCAGCAGCCCCCGGCTAGATTCTCTCACAGATACGCAGTATTTT. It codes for CASSPRLDSLTDTQYF.

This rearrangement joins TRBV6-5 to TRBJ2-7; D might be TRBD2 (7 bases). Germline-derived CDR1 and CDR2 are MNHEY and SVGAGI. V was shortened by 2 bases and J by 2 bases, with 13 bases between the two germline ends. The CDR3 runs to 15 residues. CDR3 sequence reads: CASSYRGGGTYEQYF. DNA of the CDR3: TGTGCCAGCAGTTACCGAGGGGGAGGGACCTACGAGCAGTACTTC.

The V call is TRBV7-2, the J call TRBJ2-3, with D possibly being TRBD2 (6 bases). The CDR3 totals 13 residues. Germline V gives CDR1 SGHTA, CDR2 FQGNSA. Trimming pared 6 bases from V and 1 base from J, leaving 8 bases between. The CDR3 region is CASRPGGTDTQYF. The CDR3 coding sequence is TGTGCCAGCAGGCCGGGGGGCACAGATACGCAGTATTTT.

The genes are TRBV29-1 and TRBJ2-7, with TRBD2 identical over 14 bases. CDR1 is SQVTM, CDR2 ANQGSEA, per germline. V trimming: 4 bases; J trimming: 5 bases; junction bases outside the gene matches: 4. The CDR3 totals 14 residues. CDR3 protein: CSVVGLAGVDEQYF. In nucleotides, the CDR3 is TGCAGCGTTGTGGGACTAGCGGGAGTTGACGAGCAGTACTTC.

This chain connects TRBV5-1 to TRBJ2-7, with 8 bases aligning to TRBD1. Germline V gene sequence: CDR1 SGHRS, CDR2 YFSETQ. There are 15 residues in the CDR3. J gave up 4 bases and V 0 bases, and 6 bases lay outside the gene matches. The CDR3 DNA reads TGCGCCAGCAGCTTGGGGACAGGGATTTCGTACGAGCAGTACTTC. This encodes CASSLGTGISYEQYF.

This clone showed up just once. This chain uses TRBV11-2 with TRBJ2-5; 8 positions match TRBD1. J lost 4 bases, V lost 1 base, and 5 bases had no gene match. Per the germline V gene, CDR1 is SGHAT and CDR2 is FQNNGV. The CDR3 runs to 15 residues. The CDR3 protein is CASSLAWDRRETQYF. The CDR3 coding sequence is TGTGCCAGCAGCTTAGCTTGGGACAGGAGAGAGACCCAGTACTTC.

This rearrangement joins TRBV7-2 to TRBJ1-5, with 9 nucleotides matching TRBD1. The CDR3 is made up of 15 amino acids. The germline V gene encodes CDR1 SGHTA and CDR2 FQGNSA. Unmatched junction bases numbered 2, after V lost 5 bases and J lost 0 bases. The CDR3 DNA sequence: TGTGCCAGCAGCAGGGACAGGGCTAGCAATCAGCCCCAGCATTTT. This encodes CASSRDRASNQPQHF.